Sequencing of this TCR beta chain was carried out in a study of human T cells and chemical hapten exposure (dated by TCRdb to the early 2020s). With respect to the entire study: For sensitization, 2% DPC in acetone was applied to a 2 cm by 2 cm area of upper inner arm skin. Around 30 alopecia patients provided blood for TCR sequencing at one to four time points (pre-sensitization, 2, 6 and 24 weeks). The libraries were sequenced as a pool, and the TCR yield per sample differed mostly because of small variations in library volumes within the pool. Patch testing was done on the upper back using Finn chambers containing 0.01% DPC, and results were scored after 6 days according to International Contact Dermatitis Research Group standards. Patient blood was sampled pre-sensitization (week 0) and at 2, 6 and about 24 weeks after DPC sensitization. Alopecia areata with under or over 50% scalp involvement, alopecia totalis and alopecia universalis were represented in the patient cohort, which was mostly female. Throughout the roughly 24-week study period, patients were also given weekly therapeutic DPC doses on the scalp. In alopecia patients, the study followed how the peripheral blood TCR repertoire changed in vivo over primary and secondary sensitization to diphenylcyclopropenone (DPC), a hapten. Overall results and qualifications from the work: Expanded TCRs formed significantly more large CDR3 similarity clusters than pre-sensitization or healthy control sets, consistent with antigen-driven responses. Because all patients had alopecia, a presumed autoimmune disease, the immune response of the patients might differ from that of healthy individuals. A positive correlation was found between the number of PT1 expanded TCRs and patch test score, with significance reached at thresholds 8, 16 and 32 but not 4. DPC sensitization did not change how many TCRs were above 1 in 1000 frequency, and no evidence was found of alterations in global repertoire structure. After repeated subsampling, changes were observed in the strength of the expansion versus patch-test correlation and in the threshold at which the correlation became significant.

V drops 6 bases and J drops 3 bases, leaving 14 bases in between. The germline V gene sets CDR1 to MNHNS and CDR2 to SASEGT. The CDR3 runs 15 residues from the cysteine to the phenylalanine. Only CDR3 DNA remains: 45 bases, in frame from the first base. Libraries were made using RACE. TCRdb lists the instrument as NextSeq 500. Library preparation attached unique molecular identifiers to individual cDNA molecules for quantitative, reproducible TCR counting. Each blood RNA sample was used to sequence both TCR alpha and TCR beta chains. Processing in the source paper ran as follows. A median of about 100,000 TCRs per sample was observed, with a range of about 20,000 to 700,000. The Decombinator software suite was used to annotate V, J and CDR3 in the TCR reads. For the PS versus PT1 abundance plots, all samples were subsampled to the same number of TCRs (28,000). TCRs were defined as expanded if absent before sensitization and observed at least eight times at the 2-week time point. In TCRdb, the public reads were trimmed at Q25 with fastp and aligned with MiXCR, with productive beta chains retained. Identical CDR3 proteins give one entry, which carries the most common genes and DNA. It is TCRdb's table, rather than the study itself, that gives the V and J calls and clone size. In this sample the table shows roughly 90,000 distinct CDR3 sequences, nearly 10% of which occur a single time. The top ten hold approximately 3.8% of the sample.

This clonotype was seen at least ten times. Its antigen remains undetermined. Base qualities are not recorded, but no much larger clone differs from it by a single base. Interpreted using the paper, the time point label stands for: pre-sensitization, week 0. The treatment or condition label on this specimen signifies: therapeutic diphenylcyclopropenone sensitization with weekly scalp DPC. At each patch-test visit, blood was drawn before the patch test was applied. Eligible patients were aged 18 to 70, diagnosed with alopecia, deemed suitable for DPC therapy, and excluded if pregnant. Total RNA was extracted from unfractionated whole blood that had been collected in Tempus Blood RNA tubes.

This chain is built from TRBV6-1 and TRBJ1-4; the D gene is possibly TRBD1, with 5 bases matching. The specimen was whole blood, collected in connection with sensitization to the hapten diphenylcyclopropenone (DPC). The receptor was derived from a woman in her 40s with alopecia areata. Some clones in this sample may be carry-over from other donors' samples. The bases read TGTGCCAGCAGAGACCCGGGGGACTCTAATGAAAAACTGTTTTTT. Its translation is CASRDPGDSNEKLFF.